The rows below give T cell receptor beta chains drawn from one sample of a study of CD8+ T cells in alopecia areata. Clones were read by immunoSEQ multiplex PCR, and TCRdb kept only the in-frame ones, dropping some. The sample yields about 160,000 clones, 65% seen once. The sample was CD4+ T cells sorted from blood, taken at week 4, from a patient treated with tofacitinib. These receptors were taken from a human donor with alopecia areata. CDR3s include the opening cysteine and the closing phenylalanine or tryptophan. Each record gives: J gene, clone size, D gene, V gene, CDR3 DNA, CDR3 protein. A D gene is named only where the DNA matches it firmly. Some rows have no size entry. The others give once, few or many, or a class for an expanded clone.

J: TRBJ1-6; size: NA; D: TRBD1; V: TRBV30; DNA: TGTGCCTGGAGGGTCGACAGGGGAAAATCACCCCTCCACTTT; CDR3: CAWRVDRGKSPLHF
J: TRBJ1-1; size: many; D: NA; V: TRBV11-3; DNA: TGTGCCAGCAGCTACAGTCTCGAGGGGCACACTGAAGCTTTCTTT; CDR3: CASSYSLEGHTEAFF
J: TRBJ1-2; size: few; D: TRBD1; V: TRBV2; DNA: TGTGCCAGCAGTCGGGAAGGGACAGGGAACTATGGCTACACCTTC; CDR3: CASSREGTGNYGYTF
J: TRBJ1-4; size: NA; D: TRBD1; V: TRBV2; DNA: TGTGCCAGCATGGACCTGGGGACAGGGGGCCTTGAAAAACTGTTTTTT; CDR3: CASMDLGTGGLEKLFF
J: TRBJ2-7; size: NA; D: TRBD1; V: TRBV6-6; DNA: TGTGCCAGCAGTCCTCGGACAGGGGCAACCTACGAGCAGTACTTC; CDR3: CASSPRTGATYEQYF
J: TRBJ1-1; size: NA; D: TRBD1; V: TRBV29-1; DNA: TGCAGCGCAGCACGGACAGGGCCTGAAGCTTTCTTT; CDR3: CSAARTGPEAFF
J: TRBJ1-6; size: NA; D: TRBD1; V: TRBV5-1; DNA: TGCGCCAGCAGCCCGGGACAGGGTTCACCCCTCCACTTT; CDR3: CASSPGQGSPLHF
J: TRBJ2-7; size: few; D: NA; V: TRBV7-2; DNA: TGTGCCAGCAGCTTACGCTCAAGAGACGAGCAGTACTTC; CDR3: CASSLRSRDEQYF
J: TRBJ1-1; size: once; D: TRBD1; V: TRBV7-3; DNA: TGTGCCAGCAGCTCTCAAACAGGGGGCACTGAAGCTTTCTTT; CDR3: CASSSQTGGTEAFF
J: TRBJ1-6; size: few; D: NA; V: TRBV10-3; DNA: TGTGCCATCAGTGACCCAGGGTTGGCTACTGGTTCACCCCTCCACTTT; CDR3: CAISDPGLATGSPLHF
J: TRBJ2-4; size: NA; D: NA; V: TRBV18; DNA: TGTGCCAGCTCACCACCTCGGGGTGTCCTAGACATTCAGTACTTC; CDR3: CASSPPRGVLDIQYF
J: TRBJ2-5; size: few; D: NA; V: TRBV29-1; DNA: TGCAGCGTTGCTCAAGGGCAAGAGACCCAGTACTTC; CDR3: CSVAQGQETQYF
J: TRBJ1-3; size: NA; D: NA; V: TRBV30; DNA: TGTGCCTGGAGTGTGAGGACAGCCCCTGGAAACACCATATATTTT; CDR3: CAWSVRTAPGNTIYF
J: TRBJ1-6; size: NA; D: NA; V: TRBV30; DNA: TGTGCCTGGAGGGGCGCGAGTAATTCACCCCTCCACTTT; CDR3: CAWRGASNSPLHF
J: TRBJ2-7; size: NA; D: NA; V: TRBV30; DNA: TGTGCCTGGAGTGTAATAGGAGGCCGGGGCGAGCAGTACTTC; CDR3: CAWSVIGGRGEQYF
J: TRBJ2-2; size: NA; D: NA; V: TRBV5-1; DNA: TGCGCCAGCAGCCCTACGACAACGAACACCGGGGAGCTGTTTTTT; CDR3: CASSPTTTNTGELFF
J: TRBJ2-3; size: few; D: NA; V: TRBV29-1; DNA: TGCAGCGTTGATTCCTGGGACAGCACAGATACGCAGTATTTT; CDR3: CSVDSWDSTDTQYF